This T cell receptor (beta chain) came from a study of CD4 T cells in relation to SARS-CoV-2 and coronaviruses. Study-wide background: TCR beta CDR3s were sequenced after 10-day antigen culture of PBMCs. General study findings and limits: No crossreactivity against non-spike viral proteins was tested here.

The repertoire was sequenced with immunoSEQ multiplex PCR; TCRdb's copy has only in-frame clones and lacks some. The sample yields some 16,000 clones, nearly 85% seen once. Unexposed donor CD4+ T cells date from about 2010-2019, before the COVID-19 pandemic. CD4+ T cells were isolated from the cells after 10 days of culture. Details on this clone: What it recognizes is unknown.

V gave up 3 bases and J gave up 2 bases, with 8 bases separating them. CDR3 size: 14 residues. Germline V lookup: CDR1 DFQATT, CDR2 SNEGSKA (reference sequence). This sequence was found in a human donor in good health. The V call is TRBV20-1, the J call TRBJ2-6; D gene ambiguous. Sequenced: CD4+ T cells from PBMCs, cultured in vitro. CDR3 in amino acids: CSASVQTGANVLTF. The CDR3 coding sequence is TGCAGTGCTAGTGTGCAGACTGGGGCCAACGTCCTGACTTTC.